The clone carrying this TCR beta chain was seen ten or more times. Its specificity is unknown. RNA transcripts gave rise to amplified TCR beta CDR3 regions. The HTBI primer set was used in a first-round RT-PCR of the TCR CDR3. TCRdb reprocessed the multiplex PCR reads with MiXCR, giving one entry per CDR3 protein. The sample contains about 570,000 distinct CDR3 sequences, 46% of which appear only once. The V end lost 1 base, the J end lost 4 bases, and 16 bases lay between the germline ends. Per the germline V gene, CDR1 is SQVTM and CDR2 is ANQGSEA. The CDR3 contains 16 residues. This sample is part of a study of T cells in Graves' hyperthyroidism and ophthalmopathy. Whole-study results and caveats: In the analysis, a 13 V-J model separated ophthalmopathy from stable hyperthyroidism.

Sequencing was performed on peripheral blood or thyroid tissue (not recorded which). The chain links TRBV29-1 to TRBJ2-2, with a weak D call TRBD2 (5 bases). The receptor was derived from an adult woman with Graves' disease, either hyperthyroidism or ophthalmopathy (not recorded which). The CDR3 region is CSVEVAIAWGTGELFF. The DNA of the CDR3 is TGCAGCGTTGAAGTTGCCATAGCGTGGGGCACCGGGGAGCTGTTTTTT.